Below, 20 T cell receptor beta chains from the same sample are listed, as sequenced in a study of T cells in Graves' hyperthyroidism and ophthalmopathy. RNA transcripts provided the source from which TCR beta CDR3 regions were amplified. Researchers ran a first-round RT-PCR on the TCR CDR3 using the HTBI primer set. TCRdb called the multiplex PCR reads again in MiXCR, with one record for every CDR3 protein. The table has approximately 700,000 distinct CDR3 sequences, approximately 42% seen once; the top ten hold approximately 6.8%. Sequences were obtained from peripheral blood or thyroid tissue (not recorded which). The receptors were gathered from an adult man with Graves' disease, either hyperthyroidism or ophthalmopathy (not recorded which).

The J gene is TRBJ1-1, the V gene TRBV7-8; 10 bases are a match to TRBD1. The germline gives CDR1 SGHVS, CDR2 FQNEAQ. The CDR3 runs to 14 residues. V gave up 8 bases and J gave up 3 bases; unmatched junction bases: 6. As DNA, the CDR3 is TGTGCCAGCCTTGGACAGGGGGGGGACACTGAAGCTTTCTTT. Protein product: CASLGQGGDTEAFF.

The chain is built from TRBV7-2 and TRBJ2-5, with TRBD1 matching over 7 bases. Germline-derived CDR1 and CDR2 are SGHTA and FQGNSA. The CDR3 is made up of 16 amino acids. V trimming: 8 bases; J trimming: 0 bases; junction bases outside the gene matches: 12. CDR3 in amino acids: CASVTRDRPNQETQYF. In nucleotides, the CDR3 is TGTGCCAGCGTCACCCGGGACAGACCCAACCAAGAGACCCAGTACTTC.

Comments on this clonotype: A much larger clone lies one base from this, so it may be a read error. The chain uses TRBV6-6 and TRBJ1-3; unclear D gene. V shed 6 bases and J shed 7 bases, with 4 bases lying between them. Germline V gene lookup returns CDR1 MNHNY and CDR2 SVGAGI (reference sequence). The length of the CDR3 is 10 residues. The CDR3 region is CASRDNTIYF. DNA for the CDR3: TGTGCCAGCAGGGACAACACCATATATTTT.

The sample holds one count of this clonotype. The chain recombines TRBV16 with TRBJ2-4; D call uncertain. The V gene's germline CDR1 is KGHSY and CDR2 FQNENV. Trimming shortened V by 4 bases and J by 8 bases, and 15 bases separated the two germline ends. CDR3 length: 14 amino acids. Here the CDR3 reads CASSPYTGADIQYF. The CDR3 DNA reads as TGTGCCAGCAGCCCATACACCGGAGCCGACATTCAGTACTTC.

CDR3 in amino acids: CASADGGYQETQYF. The CDR3, as DNA: TGCGCCAGCGCAGATGGGGGGTACCAAGAGACCCAGTACTTC. The chain couples TRBV10-2 to TRBJ2-5; a possible D gene is TRBD2 (6 bases). The V end lost 8 bases, the J end lost 0 bases, and 13 bases lay between the germline ends. The CDR3 sequence is 14 residues long. The germline V gene encodes CDR1 WSHSY and CDR2 SAAADI.

Ten or more counts support this clonotype. In nucleotides, the CDR3 is TGTGCCAGCAGCGACCGTCACGGGAATCAGCCCCAGCATTTT. Protein sequence: CASSDRHGNQPQHF. The rearrangement uses TRBV7-2 and TRBJ1-5, with no clear D. V lost 5 bases, J lost 4 bases, and 12 bases lay in between. Germline values: CDR1 SGHTA, CDR2 FQGNSA. The CDR3 covers 14 residues.

The CDR3 DNA is TGTGCCAGCAGCCTTAGCGGGGGGGCCTCTGGGGCCAACGTCCTGACTTTC. It yields the protein CASSLSGGASGANVLTF. The chain uses TRBV11-1 and TRBJ2-6, with 11 positions matching TRBD2. The CDR3 length is 17 residues. J was trimmed by 0 bases and V by 5 bases; bases with no gene match: 3. CDR1 is SGHAT and CDR2 is FQDESV in the germline V gene (reference sequence).

This clonotype has only a few counts. The chain joins TRBV7-4 to TRBJ1-2; a weak D match, TRBD1 (5 bases). The germline V gene encodes CDR1 SGHVT and CDR2 SQSDAQ. The ends were cut back, 5 bases at V and 3 bases at J, with 19 bases in the middle. CDR3 size: 16 residues. CDR3 loop: CASSQDKTGTDYGYTF. CDR3 nucleotides: TGTGCCAGCAGCCAAGACAAAACCGGGACGGACTATGGCTACACCTTC.

This clonotype was detected many times. The chain's CDR3 is CSVSGRNYEQYF. The CDR3 DNA is TGCAGCGTTTCGGGCAGGAACTACGAGCAGTACTTC. The J gene is TRBJ2-7, the V gene TRBV29-1; unclear D gene. V was clipped by 5 bases and J by 3 bases, with 11 bases between them. The CDR3 length is 12 residues. Germline assignment: CDR1 SQVTM and CDR2 ANQGSEA.

Regarding this clonotype: Just one base apart from a much larger clone, this may be a read error. V gene TRBV10-3 combines with J gene TRBJ1-6, with TRBD1 identical over 7 bases. The ends lost 5 bases at V and 8 bases at J; junction bases unmatched: 6. The CDR3 has 14 residues. CDR1 and CDR2 (germline): ENHRY, SYGVKD. The CDR3 sequence is CAISLDRPYSPLHF. The DNA for the CDR3 is TGTGCCATCAGTTTGGACAGGCCTTATTCACCCCTCCACTTT.

This clonotype has ten or more counts. V is TRBV20-1 and J is TRBJ1-2, with 9 bases that match TRBD1. V lost 3 bases to trimming and J lost 8 bases; unmatched junction nucleotides: 13. From germline, CDR1 is DFQATT and CDR2 SNEGSKA (reference sequence). The CDR3 extends over 15 amino acids. The CDR3: CSARTSLQGARGYTF. CDR3 DNA: TGCAGTGCTAGGACAAGTCTACAGGGGGCGCGGGGCTACACCTTC.

The chain is built from TRBV2 and TRBJ2-7; 10 nucleotides match TRBD1. From germline, CDR1 is SNHLY and CDR2 FYNNEI. The CDR3 loop spans 13 amino acids. V lost 5 bases, J lost 6 bases, and 4 bases stayed unmatched. CDR3 protein: CASSFWTGGEQYF. As DNA, the CDR3 is TGTGCCAGCAGTTTCTGGACAGGGGGCGAGCAGTACTTC.

V gene TRBV29-1 combines with J gene TRBJ1-3, with D possibly TRBD1 on 6 matching bases. CDR3 length: 13 amino acids. Germline V gene data show CDR1 as SQVTM and CDR2 as ANQGSEA. V shed 4 bases and J shed 4 bases, with 11 bases lying between them. In DNA form, the CDR3 reads TGCAGCGTTGGGGGGGCGCGGGGAAACACCATATATTTT. Residues: CSVGGARGNTIYF. Variable domain in full (rest from reference TRBV29-1 and TRBJ1-3): SAVISQKPSRDICQRGTSLTIQCQVDSQVTMMFWYRQQPGQSLTLIATANQGSEATYESGFVIDKFPISRPNLTFSTLTVSNMSPEDSSIYLCSVGGARGNTIYFGEGSWLTVV.

This clonotype was seen many times. V gene TRBV7-6 combines with J gene TRBJ2-5; 11 bases agree with TRBD2. Germline loops: CDR1 SGHVS, CDR2 FNYEAQ. The V and J ends lost 4 bases and 3 bases, in that order; junction bases with no gene match: 4. The CDR3 sequence is 15 residues long. This CDR3 is CASSWGLAAEETQYF. CDR3 bases: TGTGCCAGCAGCTGGGGACTAGCGGCTGAAGAGACCCAGTACTTC.

This chain joins TRBV11-2 and TRBJ2-5; D not resolved. V was clipped by 5 bases and J by 5 bases, with 12 bases between them. The germline gives CDR1 SGHAT, CDR2 FQNNGV. The CDR3 covers 13 residues. The CDR3 sequence: CASSPTRTETQYF. CDR3 nucleotides: TGTGCCAGCAGCCCTACAAGGACGGAGACCCAGTACTTC.

Comments on this clonotype: Since a much larger clone is just one base distant, this may be a read error. This likely comes from a read error, as the CDR3 has no conserved phenylalanine or tryptophan at its end. The V gene is TRBV11-2, the J gene TRBJ1-1; D not resolved. Per the germline V gene, CDR1 is SGHAT and CDR2 is FQNNGV. The CDR3 runs 13 residues. Trimming took off 10 bases at V and 5 bases at J, with 17 bases between the two ends. The CDR3 DNA reads TGTGCCACCAACGACGGAGCTGGGACTGAAGCTTTCCTT. As protein: CATNDGAGTEAFL.

As DNA, the CDR3 is TGCGCCAGCAGCTTGGCCCCTGGTACTGAGGCACCCCTCCACTTT. Protein product: CASSLAPGTEAPLHF. The V and J genes are TRBV5-1 and TRBJ1-6; the D is unclear. CDR1 and CDR2 from the germline V gene are SGHRS and YFSETQ. Trimming stripped 0 bases from V and 11 bases from J, with 15 bases between. This CDR3 spans 15 amino acids.

This clonotype was counted at least ten times. The chain is built from TRBV7-9 and TRBJ1-6, with D perhaps matching TRBD1 (6 bases). Trimming took 5 bases from V and 10 from J, leaving 15 bases between them. The CDR3 consists of 14 residues. Germline V gene lookup returns CDR1 SEHNR and CDR2 FQNEAQ (reference sequence). The CDR3 loop reads CASSVPGGRSPLHF. In DNA form, the CDR3 reads TGTGCCAGCAGCGTACCCGGGGGGCGGTCACCCCTCCACTTT. The variable domain in full, with the rest retrieved from reference TRBV7-9 and TRBJ1-6, is DTGVSQNPRHKITKRGQNVTFRCDPISEHNRLYWYRQTLGQGPEFLTYFQNEAQLEKSRLLSDRFSAERPKGSFSTLEIQRTEQGDSAMYLCASSVPGGRSPLHFGNGTRLTVT.

The genes are TRBV5-6 and TRBJ2-5, with D hard to call. V lost 0 bases and J lost 7, with 13 bases in between. Germline lookup yields CDR1 SGHDT and CDR2 YYEEEE. The CDR3 totals 14 residues. The CDR3 loop reads CASSLVPSRGTQYF. Written as DNA, the CDR3 is TGTGCCAGCAGCTTGGTCCCGTCTCGCGGGACCCAGTACTTC.

The CDR3 DNA sequence: TGTGCCAGCAGTGAAGTGGGGGGGGCCCTCGGCTATGGCTACACCTTC. Translated: CASSEVGGALGYGYTF. V usage is TRBV2 and J usage is TRBJ1-2; perhaps TRBD1 as D (6 bases). The CDR3 runs 16 residues. Germline-derived CDR1 and CDR2 are SNHLY and FYNNEI. V was shortened by 1 base and J by 4 bases, with 16 bases between the two germline ends.